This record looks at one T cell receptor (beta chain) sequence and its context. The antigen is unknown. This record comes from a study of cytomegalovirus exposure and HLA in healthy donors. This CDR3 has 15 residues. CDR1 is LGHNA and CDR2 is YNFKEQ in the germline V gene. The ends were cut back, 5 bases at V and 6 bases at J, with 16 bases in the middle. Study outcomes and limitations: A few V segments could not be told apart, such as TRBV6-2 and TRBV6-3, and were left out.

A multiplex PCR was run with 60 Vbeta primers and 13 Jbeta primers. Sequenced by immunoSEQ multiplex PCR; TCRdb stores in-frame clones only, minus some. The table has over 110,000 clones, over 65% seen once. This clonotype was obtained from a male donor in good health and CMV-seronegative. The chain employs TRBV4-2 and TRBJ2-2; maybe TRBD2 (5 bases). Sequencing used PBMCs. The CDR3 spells CASSFGLTDAGELFF. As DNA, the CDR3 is TGTGCCAGCAGCTTCGGACTTACCGACGCCGGGGAGCTGTTTTTT.